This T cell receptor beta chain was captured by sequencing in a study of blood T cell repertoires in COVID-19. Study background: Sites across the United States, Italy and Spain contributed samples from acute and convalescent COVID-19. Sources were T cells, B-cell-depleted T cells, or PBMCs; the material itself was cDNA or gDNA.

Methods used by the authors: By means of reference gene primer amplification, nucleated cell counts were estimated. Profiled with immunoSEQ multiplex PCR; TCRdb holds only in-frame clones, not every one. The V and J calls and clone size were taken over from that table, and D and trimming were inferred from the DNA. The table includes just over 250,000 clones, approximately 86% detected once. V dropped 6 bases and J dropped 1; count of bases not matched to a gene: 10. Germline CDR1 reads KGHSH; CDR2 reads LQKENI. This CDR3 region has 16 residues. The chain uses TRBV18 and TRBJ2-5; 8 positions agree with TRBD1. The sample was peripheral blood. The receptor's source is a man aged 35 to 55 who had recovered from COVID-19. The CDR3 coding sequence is TGTGCCAGCTCTCTTAATGCCGGGACAGGCCAAGAGACCCAGTACTTC. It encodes CASSLNAGTGQETQYF.